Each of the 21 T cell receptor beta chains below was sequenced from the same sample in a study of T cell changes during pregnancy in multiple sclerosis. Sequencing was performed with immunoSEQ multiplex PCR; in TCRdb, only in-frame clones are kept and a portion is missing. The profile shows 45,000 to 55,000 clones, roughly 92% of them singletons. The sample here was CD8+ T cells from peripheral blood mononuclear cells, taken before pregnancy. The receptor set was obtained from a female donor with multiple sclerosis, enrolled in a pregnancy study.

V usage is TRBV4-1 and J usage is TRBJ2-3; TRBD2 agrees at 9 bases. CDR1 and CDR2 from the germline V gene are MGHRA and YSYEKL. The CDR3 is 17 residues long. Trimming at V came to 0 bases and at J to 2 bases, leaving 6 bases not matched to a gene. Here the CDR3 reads CASSQDPAGGTTDTQYF. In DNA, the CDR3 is TGCGCCAGCAGCCAAGATCCGGCGGGGGGGACCACAGATACGCAGTATTTT.

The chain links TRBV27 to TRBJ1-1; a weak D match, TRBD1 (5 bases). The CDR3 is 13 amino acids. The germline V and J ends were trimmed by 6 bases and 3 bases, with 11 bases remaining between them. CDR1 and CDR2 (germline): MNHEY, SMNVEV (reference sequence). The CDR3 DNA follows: TGTGCCAGCAGGAAGGGGTTCGACACTGAAGCTTTCTTT. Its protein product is CASRKGFDTEAFF.

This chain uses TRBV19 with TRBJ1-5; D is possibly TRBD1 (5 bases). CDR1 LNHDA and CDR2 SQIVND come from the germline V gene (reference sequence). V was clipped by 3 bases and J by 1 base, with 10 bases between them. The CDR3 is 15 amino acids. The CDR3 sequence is CASSIQGGSNQPQHF. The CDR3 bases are TGTGCCAGTAGTATCCAGGGTGGAAGCAATCAGCCCCAGCATTTT.

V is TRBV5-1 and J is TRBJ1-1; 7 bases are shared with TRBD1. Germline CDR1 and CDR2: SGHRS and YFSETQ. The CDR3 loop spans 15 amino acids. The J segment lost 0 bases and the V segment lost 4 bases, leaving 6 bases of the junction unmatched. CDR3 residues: CASSDRDSMNTEAFF. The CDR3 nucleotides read TGCGCCAGCAGCGACAGGGACAGCATGAACACTGAAGCTTTCTTT.

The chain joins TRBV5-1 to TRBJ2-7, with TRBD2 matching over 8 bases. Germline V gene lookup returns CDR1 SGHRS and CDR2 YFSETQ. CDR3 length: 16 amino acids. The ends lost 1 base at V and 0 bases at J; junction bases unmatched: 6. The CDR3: CASSLQTSGSSYEQYF. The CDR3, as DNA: TGCGCCAGCAGCTTGCAAACTAGCGGCAGCTCCTACGAGCAGTACTTC.

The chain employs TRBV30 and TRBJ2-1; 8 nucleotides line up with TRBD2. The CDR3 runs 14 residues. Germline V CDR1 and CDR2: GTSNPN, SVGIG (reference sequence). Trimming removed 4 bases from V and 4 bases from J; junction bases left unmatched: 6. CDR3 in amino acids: CAWTERERYNEQFF. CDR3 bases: TGTGCCTGGACCGAGCGGGAGCGGTACAATGAGCAGTTCTTC.

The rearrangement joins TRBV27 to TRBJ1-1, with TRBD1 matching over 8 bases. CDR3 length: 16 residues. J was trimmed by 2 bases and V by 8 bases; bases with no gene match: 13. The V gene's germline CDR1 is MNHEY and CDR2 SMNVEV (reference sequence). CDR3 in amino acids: CASYPTWDRRNTEAFF. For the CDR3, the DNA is TGTGCCAGCTACCCTACCTGGGACAGGAGAAACACTGAAGCTTTCTTT.

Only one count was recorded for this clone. CDR3 bases: TGCGCCAGCGCAGAGGACAGGGGGCTAAATGAAGCTTTCTTT. The encoded protein is CASAEDRGLNEAFF. This chain connects TRBV5-1 to TRBJ1-1; 11 bases map to TRBD1. In germline, CDR1 is SGHRS, CDR2 YFSETQ. With 7 bases clipped from V and 7 bases from J, the junction kept 9 bases outside the gene matches. This CDR3 is built from 14 residues.

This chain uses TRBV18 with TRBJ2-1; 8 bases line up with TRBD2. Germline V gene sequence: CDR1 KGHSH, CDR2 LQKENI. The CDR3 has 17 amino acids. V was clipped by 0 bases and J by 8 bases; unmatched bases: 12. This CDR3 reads CASSPPPGLAYIDEQFF. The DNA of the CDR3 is TGTGCCAGCTCACCACCGCCCGGACTAGCATATATCGATGAGCAGTTCTTC. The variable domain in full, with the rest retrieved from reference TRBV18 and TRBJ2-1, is NAGVMQNPRHLVRRRGQEARLRCSPMKGHSHVYWYRQLPEEGLKFMVYLQKENIIDESGMPKERFSAEFPKEGPSILRIQQVVRGDSAAYFCASSPPPGLAYIDEQFFGPGTRLTVL.

The CDR3 loop is CASSPQGRVETQYF. The CDR3 nucleotides are TGTGCCAGCAGTCCACAGGGGCGGGTAGAGACCCAGTACTTC. The V call is TRBV28, the J call TRBJ2-5; 7 bases line up with TRBD1. CDR3 length: 14 amino acids. The J segment lost 4 bases and the V segment lost 5 bases, leaving 7 bases of the junction unmatched. CDR1 is MDHEN and CDR2 is SYDVKM in the germline V gene.

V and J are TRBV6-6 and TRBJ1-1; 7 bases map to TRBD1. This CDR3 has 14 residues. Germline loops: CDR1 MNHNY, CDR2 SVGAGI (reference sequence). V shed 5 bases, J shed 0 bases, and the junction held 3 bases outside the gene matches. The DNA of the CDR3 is TGTGCCAGCAGTAGGGGACAGATGAACACTGAAGCTTTCTTT. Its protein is CASSRGQMNTEAFF.

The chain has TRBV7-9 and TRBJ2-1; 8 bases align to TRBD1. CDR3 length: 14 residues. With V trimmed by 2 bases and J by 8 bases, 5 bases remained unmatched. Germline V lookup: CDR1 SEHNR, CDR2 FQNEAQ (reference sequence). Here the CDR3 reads CASSLISGGYEQFF. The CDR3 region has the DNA TGTGCCAGCAGCTTAATCTCAGGGGGCTATGAGCAGTTCTTC.

The CDR3 protein is CGVWGRASYEQYF. In DNA, the CDR3 is TGTGGCGTTTGGGGGAGGGCGTCCTACGAGCAGTACTTC. The chain uses TRBV6-1 and TRBJ2-7; 7 positions agree with TRBD2. The CDR3 consists of 13 residues. The V gene's germline CDR1 is MNHNS and CDR2 SASEGT.

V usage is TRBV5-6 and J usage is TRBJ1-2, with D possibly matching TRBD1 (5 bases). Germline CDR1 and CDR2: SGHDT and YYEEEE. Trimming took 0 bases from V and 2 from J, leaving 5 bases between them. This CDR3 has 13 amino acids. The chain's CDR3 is CASSLGQNYGYTF. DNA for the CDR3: TGTGCCAGCAGCTTGGGACAGAACTATGGCTACACCTTC.

Here the CDR3 DNA reads TGTGCCAGCAGCTTAGACACCATCTACGAGCAGTACTTC. Protein sequence: CASSLDTIYEQYF. The rearrangement uses TRBV7-9 and TRBJ2-7, with D unresolved. Trimming shortened V by 1 base and J by 3 bases, and 7 bases separated the two germline ends. CDR3 length: 13 amino acids. The germline V gene has CDR1 SEHNR and CDR2 FQNEAQ (reference sequence).

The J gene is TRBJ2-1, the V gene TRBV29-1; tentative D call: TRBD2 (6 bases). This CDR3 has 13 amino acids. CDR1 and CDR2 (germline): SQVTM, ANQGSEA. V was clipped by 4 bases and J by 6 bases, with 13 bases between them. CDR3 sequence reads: CSVGAASANEQFF. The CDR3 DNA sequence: TGCAGCGTTGGCGCGGCTAGCGCCAATGAGCAGTTCTTC.

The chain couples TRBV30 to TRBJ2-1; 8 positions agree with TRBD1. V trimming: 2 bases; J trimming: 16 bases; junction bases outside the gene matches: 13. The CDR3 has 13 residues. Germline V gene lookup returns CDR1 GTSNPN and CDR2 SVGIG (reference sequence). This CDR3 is CAWSPPQGVYGFF. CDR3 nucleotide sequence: TGTGCCTGGAGTCCCCCACAGGGGGTTTATGGTTTCTTC.

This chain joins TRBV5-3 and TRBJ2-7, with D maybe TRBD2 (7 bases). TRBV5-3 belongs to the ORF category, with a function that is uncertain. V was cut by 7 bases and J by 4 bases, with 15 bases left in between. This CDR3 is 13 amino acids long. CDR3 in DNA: TGTGCCAGATCCTGGGGGGGCAGGTACGAGCAGTACTTC. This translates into CARSWGGRYEQYF.

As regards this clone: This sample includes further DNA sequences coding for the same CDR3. CDR3 nucleotide sequence: TGTGCCAGCAGTGAGGCGGGAGGAAGAGAGCAGTTCTTC. Protein product: CASSEAGGREQFF. J is TRBJ2-1 and V is TRBV2; 8 nucleotides line up with TRBD2. Germline trimming cut 3 bases from V and 10 bases from J; bases unmatched to any gene: 5. The germline V gene encodes CDR1 SNHLY and CDR2 FYNNEI. This CDR3 spans 13 amino acids.

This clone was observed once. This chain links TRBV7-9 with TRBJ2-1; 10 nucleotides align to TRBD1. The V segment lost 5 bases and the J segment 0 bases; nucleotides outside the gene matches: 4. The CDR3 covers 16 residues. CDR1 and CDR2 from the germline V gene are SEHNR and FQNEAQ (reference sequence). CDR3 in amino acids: CASSPGQGGSYNEQFF. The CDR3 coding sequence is TGTGCCAGCAGCCCCGGACAGGGGGGCTCCTACAATGAGCAGTTCTTC.

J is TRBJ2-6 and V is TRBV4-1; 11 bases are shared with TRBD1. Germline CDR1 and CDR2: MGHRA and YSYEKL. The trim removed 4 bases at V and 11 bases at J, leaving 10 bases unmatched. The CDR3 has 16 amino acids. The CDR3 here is CASSLDGTGGRHVLTF. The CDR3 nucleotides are TGCGCCAGCAGCCTAGACGGGACAGGGGGTCGACACGTCCTGACTTTC.